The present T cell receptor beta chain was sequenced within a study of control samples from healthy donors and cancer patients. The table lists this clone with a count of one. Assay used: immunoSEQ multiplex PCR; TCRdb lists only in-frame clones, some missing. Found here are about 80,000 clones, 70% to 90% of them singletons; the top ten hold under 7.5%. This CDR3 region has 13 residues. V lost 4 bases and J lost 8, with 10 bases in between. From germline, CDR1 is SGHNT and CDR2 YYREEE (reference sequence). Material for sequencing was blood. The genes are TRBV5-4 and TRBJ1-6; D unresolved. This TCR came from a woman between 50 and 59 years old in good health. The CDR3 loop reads CASSTGGHSPLHF. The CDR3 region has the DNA TGTGCCAGCAGCACTGGAGGGCATTCACCCCTCCACTTT.